Listed below are T cell receptor beta chains from one sample, sequenced in a study of blood T cell repertoires in COVID-19. Method: immunoSEQ multiplex PCR; TCRdb's copy keeps in-frame clones and lacks some. This sample has a few hundred thousand clones, with 65% to 90% found just once. What was sequenced was PBMCs or T cells enriched from blood (not recorded which). The receptors originated from a woman in her 40s with acute COVID-19. The CDR3 runs from the conserved cysteine through the conserved F or W. D genes are given only for firm matches. A row's size may be missing; if present it is once, few, many or a size class.

TRBJ2-7	TRBD2	TRBV3-1/TRBV3-2	.	TGTGCCAGCAGCCCGACTAGCGGGAGATTGAACGAGCAGTACTTC	CASSPTSGRLNEQYF
TRBJ2-7	TRBD2	TRBV11-2	.	TGTGCCAGCAGCTCTACGGCTAGCGGGACCCCTCTTGGGCAGTACTTC	CASSSTASGTPLGQYF
TRBJ1-5	.	TRBV27	once	TGTGCCAGCAGTGAGAGAAATCAGCCCCAGCATTTT	CASSERNQPQHF
TRBJ2-1	TRBD2	TRBV18	once	TGTGCCAGCTCACCCGGAACTAGCGGGAGCTATGAGCAGTTCTTC	CASSPGTSGSYEQFF
TRBJ1-4	.	TRBV15	.	TGTGCCACCAGCAGAGATTTGGGGACTTTTAATGAAAAACTGTTTTTT	CATSRDLGTFNEKLFF
TRBJ1-5	.	TRBV15	few	TGTGCCACCAGCAGAGAGGTTACAGTCCAATCGCAGCCCCAGCATTTT	CATSREVTVQSQPQHF
TRBJ1-3	.	TRBV4-1	.	TGCGCCAGCAGCCAAGATCTATTGGCAGGGACTGATGGAAACACCATATATTTT	CASSQDLLAGTDGNTIYF
TRBJ2-2	TRBD2	TRBV6-2/TRBV6-3	once	TGTGCCAGCAGTTACTCGGGACTAGCGGGAACGGCCGGGGAGCTGTTTTTT	CASSYSGLAGTAGELFF
TRBJ1-5	TRBD1	TRBV6-5	.	TGTGCCAGCAGTTCGACAGGGGGCCAGCCCCAGCATTTT	CASSSTGGQPQHF
TRBJ1-5	TRBD1	TRBV28	few	TGTGCCAGCGGGACAGGGTTGAGTCAGCCCCAGCATTTT	CASGTGLSQPQHF
TRBJ2-7	TRBD2	TRBV28	.	TGTGCCAGCACCTCTCTGATAGCGGGAGCGGGGGATTACGAGCAGTACTTC	CASTSLIAGAGDYEQYF